This entry is about one T cell receptor (beta chain). Authors' data handling: Reference gene primer amplification gave estimated nucleated cell counts. The assay was immunoSEQ multiplex PCR, and TCRdb's table has in-frame clones only and misses some. From that table come the V and J calls and clone size; the DNA was used to work out D and trimming. The repertoire includes about 140,000 clones, 84% of them detected once, and 5.5% to 8% sits in the top ten. The sample originates from a study of blood T cell repertoires in COVID-19. At the level of the study: PBMCs, B-cell-depleted T cells, or T cells were the source of the cDNA or gDNA that made up the material.

Germline V gene sequence: CDR1 SNHLY, CDR2 FYNNEI. Trimming stripped 7 bases from V and 7 bases from J, with 13 bases between. The CDR3 runs to 13 residues. The chain recombines TRBV2 with TRBJ1-4, with a weak D call TRBD1 (5 bases). Sequencing used peripheral blood. This clonotype was obtained from a human donor in a cohort sampled during active COVID-19. CDR3 nucleotides: TGTGCCAGCATCCCCGGGGGTCGTGAAAAACTGTTTTTT. Its translation: CASIPGGREKLFF. The complete variable domain, with remaining parts taken from reference TRBV2 and TRBJ1-4, reads EPEVTQTPSHQVTQMGQEVILRCVPISNHLYFYWYRQILGQKVEFLVSFYNNEISEKSEIFDDQFSVERPDGSNFTLKIRSTKLEDSAMYFCASIPGGREKLFFGSGTQLSVL.